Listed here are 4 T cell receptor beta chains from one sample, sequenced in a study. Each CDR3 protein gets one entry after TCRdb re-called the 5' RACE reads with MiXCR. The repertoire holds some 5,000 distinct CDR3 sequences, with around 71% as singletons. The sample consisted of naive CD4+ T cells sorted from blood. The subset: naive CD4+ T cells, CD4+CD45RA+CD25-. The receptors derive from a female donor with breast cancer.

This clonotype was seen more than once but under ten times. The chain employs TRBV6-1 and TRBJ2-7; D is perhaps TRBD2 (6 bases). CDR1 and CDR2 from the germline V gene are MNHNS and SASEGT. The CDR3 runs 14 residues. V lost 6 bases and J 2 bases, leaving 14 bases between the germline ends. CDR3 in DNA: TGTGCCAGCAGCGCCGGGACTCCGACCTACGAGCAGTACTTC. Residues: CASSAGTPTYEQYF.

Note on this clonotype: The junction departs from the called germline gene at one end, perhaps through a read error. The CDR3 is CASSREAGAAPTPLHF. Written as DNA, the CDR3 is TGCGCCAGCAGCCGGGAAGCAGGGGCGGCCCCCACACCCCTCCACTTT. J is TRBJ1-6 and V is TRBV4-2; TRBD1 might be the D (6 bases). Germline V gives CDR1 LGHNA, CDR2 YNFKEQ. This CDR3 has 16 residues.

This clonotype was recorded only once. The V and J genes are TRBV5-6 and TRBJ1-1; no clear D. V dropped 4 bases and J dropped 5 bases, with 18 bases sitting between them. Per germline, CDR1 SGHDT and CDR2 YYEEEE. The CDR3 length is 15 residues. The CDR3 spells CASSRQGFSRTEAFF. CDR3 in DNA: TGTGCCAGCAGCCGCCAAGGGTTTTCGAGAACTGAAGCTTTCTTT.

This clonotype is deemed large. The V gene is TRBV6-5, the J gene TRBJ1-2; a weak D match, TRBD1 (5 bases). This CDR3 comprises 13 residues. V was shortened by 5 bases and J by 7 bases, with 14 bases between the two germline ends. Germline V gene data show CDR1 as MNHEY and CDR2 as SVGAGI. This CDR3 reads CASSPGGVSGYTF. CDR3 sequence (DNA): TGTGCCAGCAGTCCCGGGGGGGTTAGTGGCTACACCTTC.